This TCR beta chain was sequenced in a study of cytomegalovirus exposure and HLA in healthy donors. About the research overall: Of all 400 or so donors who were genotyped, roughly 81% belonged to the Caucasian-associated ancestry cluster.

Regarding this clone: Its antigen is not known.

A multiplex PCR was run with 60 Vbeta primers and 13 Jbeta primers. TCRdb's copy holds only in-frame clones and misses some; the assay was immunoSEQ multiplex PCR. Altogether 150,000 to 200,000 clones are present, about 75% being singletons, with the ten largest covering around 8.3%. The CDR3 spans 14 residues. The germline V gene encodes CDR1 SGHVS and CDR2 FQNEAQ. J lost 2 bases, V lost 3 bases, and 4 bases had no gene match. Study results and caveats: There were a few CMV-associated chains whose specificity for CMV antigens was confirmed in vitro. An analysis was carried out at a later point. It showed that HLA-associated TCR beta chains were more clonally expanded than equally common non-associated chains.

This chain links TRBV7-8 with TRBJ2-7, with 7 bases lining up with TRBD1. The TCR comes from a woman aged 40 to 49 in good health and CMV-seropositive. The specimen sequenced was PBMCs. Here the CDR3 reads CASSLTGSPYEQYF. The DNA of the CDR3 is TGTGCCAGCAGCTTGACAGGGAGCCCCTACGAGCAGTACTTC. Using reference TRBV7-8 and TRBJ2-7 for the parts outside the CDR3, the full variable domain is GAGVSQSPRYKVAKRGQDVALRCDPISGHVSLFWYQQALGQGPEFLTYFQNEAQLDKSGLPSDRFFAERPEGSVSTLKIQRTQQEDSAVYLCASSLTGSPYEQYFGPGTRLTVT.